A single T cell receptor beta chain is shown here with its context. The CDR3 has 15 residues. Germline trimming cut 4 bases from V and 5 bases from J; bases unmatched to any gene: 9. The germline V gene encodes CDR1 SGDLS and CDR2 YYNGEE. The data derive from a study of shared T cell receptors in the human thymus. Here immunoSEQ multiplex PCR was the method, and the copy in TCRdb shows in-frame clones only, minus some. The table lists hundreds of thousands of clones, around three quarters of them singletons. These data also featured in a second study, about human thymus T cells. From that second work: Related research described thymic repertoires that were highly overlapping among unrelated individuals.

Sequenced input: thymocytes. This chain joins TRBV9 and TRBJ2-1, with TRBD1 matching 7 bases. This sequence was found in a boy in the first two years of life with a congenital heart defect. The CDR3 loop reads CASSQSGTEDNEQFF. In nucleotides, the CDR3 is TGTGCCAGCAGCCAATCCGGGACAGAGGACAATGAGCAGTTCTTC.